What follows is one TCR beta chain and its context. These data come from a study of T-cell reconstitution after alpha-beta-depleted transplantation in children. Preparation of the TCRbeta library was carried out with unique molecular identifiers. TCRdb recomputed calls from the PCR reads with MiXCR, one row per CDR3 protein. The sample has fewer than 700,000 distinct CDR3 sequences, 10% to 15% seen once. The clonotype comes from a male patient younger than 18 who had a stem cell transplant for acute myeloid leukemia, so the T cells may come from the graft donor. The sample in question was PBMCs, mostly from graft donor cells, obtained 360 days after TCRalphabeta/CD19-depleted stem cell transplant.

CDR3 coding DNA: TGTGCCAGCAGTTTAGGGCTGACCTCTGGGGCCAACGTCCTGACTTTC. Translation: CASSLGLTSGANVLTF. The chain combines TRBV27 with TRBJ2-6, with D unresolved. This CDR3 spans 16 amino acids. V gave up 2 bases and J gave up 0 bases, with 8 bases separating them. CDR1 is MNHEY, CDR2 SMNVEV, per germline (reference sequence).